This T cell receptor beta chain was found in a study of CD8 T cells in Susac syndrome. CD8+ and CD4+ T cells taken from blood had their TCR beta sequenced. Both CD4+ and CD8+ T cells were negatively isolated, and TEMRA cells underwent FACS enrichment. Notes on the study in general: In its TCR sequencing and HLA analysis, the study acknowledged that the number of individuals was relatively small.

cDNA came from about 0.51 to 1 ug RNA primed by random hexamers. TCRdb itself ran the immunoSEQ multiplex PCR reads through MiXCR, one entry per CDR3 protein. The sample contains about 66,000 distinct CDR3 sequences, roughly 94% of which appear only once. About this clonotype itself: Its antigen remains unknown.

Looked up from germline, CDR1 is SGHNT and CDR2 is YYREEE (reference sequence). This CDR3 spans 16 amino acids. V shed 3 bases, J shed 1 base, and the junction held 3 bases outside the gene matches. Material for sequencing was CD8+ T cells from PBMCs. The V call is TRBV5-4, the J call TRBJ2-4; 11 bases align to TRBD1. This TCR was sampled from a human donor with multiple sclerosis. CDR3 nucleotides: TGTGCCAGCAGCTCCGGACAGGGGGCTGCCAAAAACATTCAGTACTTC. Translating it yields CASSSGQGAAKNIQYF. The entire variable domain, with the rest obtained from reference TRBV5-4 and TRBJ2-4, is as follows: ETGVTQSPTHLIKTRGQQVTLRCSSQSGHNTVSWYQQALGQGPQFIFQYYREEENGRGNFPPRFSGLQFPNYSSELNVNALELDDSALYLCASSSGQGAAKNIQYFGAGTRLSVL.